This is a list of T cell receptor beta chains from one sample in a study of blood T cell repertoires in COVID-19. Produced via immunoSEQ multiplex PCR; TCRdb's table is partial and in-frame only. The sample yields over 65,000 clones, over 80% seen once. Source material: peripheral blood. Receptors originate from an elderly man with active or convalescent COVID-19. CDR3s include the opening cysteine and the closing phenylalanine or tryptophan. The D gene is left open where the match is weak. The size field is filled for only some rows; it gives once, few, many or a size class.

d_call j_call clone_size v_call cdr3_aa cdr3_nt
NA TRBJ2-3 NA TRBV7-2 CASSLGYTDTQYF TGTGCCAGCAGCTTGGGCTACACAGATACGCAGTATTTT
NA TRBJ2-5 NA TRBV24-1 CATSDRDRQETQYF TGTGCCACCAGTGACCGCGACAGACAAGAGACCCAGTACTTC
NA TRBJ1-1 few TRBV11-3 CASSLADSEAFF TGTGCCAGCAGCCTAGCGGACAGTGAAGCTTTCTTT
NA TRBJ1-3 NA TRBV7-8 CASSGGAAGNTIYF TGTGCCAGCAGCGGGGGGGCAGCTGGAAACACCATATATTTT
NA TRBJ2-1 NA TRBV30 CAWSFSLYNEQFF TGTGCCTGGAGTTTTAGCTTGTACAATGAGCAGTTCTTC
TRBD1 TRBJ1-2 few TRBV7-3 CASSDRGGYGYTF TGTGCCAGCAGTGACAGGGGTGGGTACGGCTACACCTTC
NA TRBJ2-6 NA TRBV29-1 CSARSSGANVLTF TGCAGCGCGCGCAGCTCTGGGGCCAACGTCCTGACTTTC
NA TRBJ1-3 few TRBV9 CASSQEGYSGNTIYF TGTGCCAGCAGCCAGGAGGGATACTCTGGAAACACCATATATTTT
NA TRBJ1-5 NA TRBV12-2 CASHLAWPNDQPQHF TGTGCAAGTCACTTAGCTTGGCCCAATGATCAGCCCCAGCATTTT
NA TRBJ1-2 NA TRBV3-1/TRBV3-2 CASSQDRRDIGYGYTF TGTGCCAGCAGCCAAGATCGACGGGACATCGGCTATGGCTACACCTTC
TRBD1 TRBJ1-2 NA TRBV7-2 CASSNRGQYGYTF TGTGCCAGCAGCAACAGGGGACAGTATGGCTACACCTTC
NA TRBJ2-3 NA TRBV7-9 CASSFFRSTSDTQYF TGTGCCAGCAGCTTCTTTCGCAGTACCTCGGATACGCAGTATTTT
NA TRBJ1-2 NA TRBV4-1 CASSQERGYGYTF TGCGCCAGCAGCCAAGAGAGAGGGTATGGCTACACCTTC
NA TRBJ1-1 NA TRBV30 CAWGKGLNTEAFF TGTGCCTGGGGCAAGGGGTTGAACACTGAAGCTTTCTTT
TRBD2 TRBJ2-3 NA TRBV9 CASSKGLAGGPVDTQYF TGTGCCAGCAGCAAGGGACTAGCGGGAGGGCCTGTGGATACGCAGTATTTT
TRBD1 TRBJ1-6 few TRBV9 CASSVGTGFNSPLHF TGTGCCAGCAGCGTAGGGACAGGGTTTAATTCACCCCTCCACTTT
NA TRBJ1-3 NA TRBV3-1/TRBV3-2 CASSHSSGNTIYF TGTGCCAGCAGCCACTCGTCCGGAAACACCATATATTTT
TRBD1 TRBJ2-2 few TRBV4-1 CASSHAGPDRANTGELFF TGCGCCAGCAGCCACGCCGGCCCAGACAGGGCGAACACCGGGGAGCTGTTTTTT
NA TRBJ1-6 NA TRBV2 CASTQMGATNSPLHF TGTGCCAGCACCCAAATGGGGGCTACTAATTCACCCCTCCACTTT
TRBD2 TRBJ2-3 NA TRBV7-6 CASRQGLAGADTQYF TGTGCCAGCAGACAAGGACTAGCGGGAGCAGATACGCAGTATTTT
TRBD1 TRBJ2-2 NA TRBV11-1 CASSLAGGQGTGELFF TGTGCCAGCAGCTTAGCCGGGGGACAGGGGACCGGGGAGCTGTTTTTT
TRBD2 TRBJ2-1 NA TRBV7-8 CASSSEGLVINEQFF TGTGCCAGCAGCTCAGAAGGACTAGTTATCAATGAGCAGTTCTTC
NA TRBJ2-5 NA TRBV5-4 CASQLGTEGETQYF TGTGCCAGCCAGCTTGGGACGGAGGGGGAGACCCAGTACTTC
TRBD1 TRBJ1-3 NA TRBV5-1 CASSPGTDGNTIYF TGCGCCAGCAGCCCCGGGACAGATGGAAACACCATATATTTT
TRBD2 TRBJ2-5 NA TRBV3-1/TRBV3-2 CASSQGRTSGSGKTQYF TGTGCCAGCAGCCAAGGAAGGACTAGCGGGAGTGGAAAGACCCAGTACTTC
TRBD1 TRBJ1-5 NA TRBV2 CASSRNRGGSNQPQHF TGTGCCAGCAGTCGAAACAGGGGTGGTAGCAATCAGCCCCAGCATTTT
TRBD1 TRBJ2-3 NA TRBV30 CACSRDRVTDTQYF TGTGCCTGCAGCCGGGACAGAGTCACAGATACGCAGTATTTT